Sequencing of this TCR beta chain was carried out in a study of T cells in Graves' hyperthyroidism and ophthalmopathy. About the research overall: Upon initial diagnosis and before any treatment, peripheral blood was collected. Findings and caveats of the study: Patients with ophthalmopathy were separated from those with stable hyperthyroidism by a 13 V-J model. Before onset, ophthalmopathy was predicted by the model a median approximately 6.5 months earlier.

From RNA transcripts, TCR beta CDR3 regions were amplified. The HTBI primer set served for first-round RT-PCR of the TCR CDR3. TCRdb independently ran MiXCR on the multiplex PCR reads; one entry per CDR3 protein. The sample gives some 340,000 distinct CDR3 sequences, 12% to 15% of which show up once; 34% is in the top ten. Diagnoses rested on clinical symptoms, serum thyroxine and TRAb, thyroid ultrasound and orbital computed tomography. This clonotype was detected many times. Antigen specificity is unknown. This TCR came from a woman in her thirties or forties with Graves' ophthalmopathy. Sample: blood.

This CDR3 reads CSASSRTDTQYF. Written as DNA, the CDR3 is TGCAGTGCTAGTAGCCGCACAGATACGCAGTATTTT. The chain is built from TRBV20-1 and TRBJ2-3; D gene uncertain. The germline CDR1 and CDR2 sequences are DFQATT and SNEGSKA (reference sequence). CDR3 length: 12 amino acids. Trimming stripped 3 bases from V and 1 base from J, with 5 bases between.